This T cell receptor beta chain was sequenced during a study of blood T cell repertoires in COVID-19. Study summary: Spain, Italy and the United States supplied samples that represented acute and convalescent COVID-19. Nucleic acid was either cDNA or gDNA, and it came from T cells, B-cell-depleted T cells, or PBMCs.

In the original analysis: How many nucleated cells were present was estimated from reference gene primer amplification. Clones were read by immunoSEQ multiplex PCR, and TCRdb kept only the in-frame ones, dropping some. V, J and clone size reflect that table, while D and trimming were determined from the DNA. The table has about 260,000 clones, about 80% seen once. Recruitment covered 20 to 25 US areas and drew participants whose ages spanned roughly 18 to 100 years. The receptor was derived from a man younger than 40 with acute COVID-19. The specimen was PBMCs or T cells enriched from blood (not recorded which).

Written as DNA, the CDR3 is TGTGCCAGCAGCTCCCCCGAGGTTAATTCACCCCTCCACTTT. This translates into CASSSPEVNSPLHF. The J gene is TRBJ1-6, the V gene TRBV7-2; D is uncertain. The CDR3 length is 14 residues. The V gene's germline CDR1 is SGHTA and CDR2 FQGNSA. V lost 4 bases to trimming and J lost 6 bases, with 10 bases between them.